The 7 T cell receptor beta chains below come from one sample, sequenced in a study of CD8 T cells in ankylosing spondylitis. The antigens these receptors bind are not known. General study findings and limits: Ankylosing spondylitis blood appeared to be characterized by a TCR beta motif of under ten highly homologous variants.

MiXCR, run by TCRdb on the 5' RACE reads, gives a single entry per CDR3 protein. This repertoire shows under 850,000 distinct CDR3 sequences, under 20% found once; its top ten account for 15% to 20%. Sequencing input: blood, either unsorted or a sorted T cell fraction (not recorded which). These receptors all stem from a male donor with ankylosing spondylitis.

The chain employs TRBV7-9 and TRBJ2-3; D is unresolved. The CDR3 length is 17 residues. Germline CDR1 SEHNR, CDR2 FQNEAQ (reference sequence). V lost 2 bases to trimming and J lost 0 bases, with 15 bases between them. CDR3 amino acids: CASSLITTAPSTDTQYF. Here the CDR3 DNA reads TGTGCCAGCAGCTTAATCACGACGGCCCCTAGCACAGATACGCAGTATTTT.

V usage is TRBV9 and J usage is TRBJ1-6; no clear D gene. This CDR3 comprises 14 residues. Trimming left V 0 bases short and J 8 bases short, with 9 bases between. The V gene's germline CDR1 is SGDLS and CDR2 YYNGEE. CDR3: CASSVEGFDSPLHF. The CDR3 DNA is TGTGCCAGCAGCGTAGAGGGCTTTGATTCACCCCTCCACTTT.

The J gene is TRBJ1-1, the V gene TRBV12-3 or TRBV12-4, with D tentatively TRBD1 (6 bases). The CDR3 sequence is 15 residues long. The V gene lost 5 bases and the J gene lost 0 bases, with 13 bases spanning the gap. CDR3 nucleotide sequence: TGTGCCAGCAGTACCCGACAGGCAATGAACACTGAAGCTTTCTTT. Translating gives CASSTRQAMNTEAFF.

This clonotype was seen only a few times. This rearrangement joins TRBV28 to TRBJ2-1; 8 positions agree with TRBD2. The CDR3 runs to 18 residues. V lost 4 bases and J lost 4; bases outside the gene matches: 15. The germline CDR1 and CDR2 sequences are MDHEN and SYDVKM. CDR3 coding DNA: TGTGCCAGCAGTTCAACCCGCGGAACTAGCGGACCTTACAATGAGCAGTTCTTC. Translated: CASSSTRGTSGPYNEQFF.

V is TRBV20-1 and J is TRBJ2-4; D possibly corresponds to TRBD2 (5 bases). The CDR3 spans 17 residues. Germline CDR1 DFQATT, CDR2 SNEGSKA (reference sequence). V was cut by 0 bases and J by 0 bases, with 15 bases left in between. In DNA, the CDR3 is TGCAGTGCTAGAGACCCTTCTACGGGATTAGCCAAAAACATTCAGTACTTC. Translation gives CSARDPSTGLAKNIQYF.

This clonotype turned up a few times. The rearrangement uses TRBV6-4 and TRBJ2-1, with D uncertain. Trimming removed 2 bases from V and 0 bases from J, with 2 bases in between. The CDR3 totals 13 residues. Looked up from germline, CDR1 is MRHNA and CDR2 is SNTAGT. DNA for the CDR3: TGTGCCAGCAGTGACGACTCCTACAATGAGCAGTTCTTC. It encodes CASSDDSYNEQFF.

The V gene is TRBV6-8, the J gene TRBJ2-7, with a tentative D call TRBD1 (7 bases). CDR3 size: 13 residues. Germline loops: CDR1 MNHGY, CDR2 SAAAGT. Trimming left V 6 bases short and J 2 bases short, with 11 bases between. CDR3 nucleotides: TGTGCCAGCAGACCCAGGGGGGCCTACGAGCAGTACTTC. It translates to CASRPRGAYEQYF.